A single sample gave rise to the 24 T cell receptor beta chains below, sequenced in a study of PD-L1 blockade in urothelial cancer. Here immunoSEQ multiplex PCR was the method, and the copy in TCRdb shows in-frame clones only, minus some. The sample has some 51,000 clones, about 86% seen once. The sequenced sample was PBMCs, obtained around atezolizumab (anti-PD-L1) treatment. The receptors originated from a man between 60 and 70 years old with urothelial cancer.

This chain uses TRBV7-9 with TRBJ1-2, with TRBD1 as a possible D gene (6 bases). There are 16 residues in the CDR3. Germline CDR1 reads SEHNR; CDR2 reads FQNEAQ (reference sequence). V was trimmed by 6 bases and J by 7 bases, leaving 24 bases between them. CDR3 nucleotides: TGTGCCAGCAGTTCTGGGCGTGGTGGGGGCTCGTTTGGCTACACCTTC. Amino acid sequence: CASSSGRGGGSFGYTF. Filled out from reference TRBV7-9 and TRBJ1-2, the complete variable domain reads DTGVSQNPRHKITKRGQNVTFRCDPISEHNRLYWYRQTLGQGPEFLTYFQNEAQLEKSRLLSDRFSAERPKGSFSTLEIQRTEQGDSAMYLCASSSGRGGGSFGYTFGSGTRLTVV.

This chain links TRBV5-6 with TRBJ2-7, with 13 bases matching TRBD2. J lost 3 bases, V lost 2 bases, and 2 bases had no gene match. The CDR3 extends over 15 amino acids. Germline lookup yields CDR1 SGHDT and CDR2 YYEEEE. CDR3 region: CASSFGLAGDYEQYF. CDR3 coding DNA: TGTGCCAGCAGCTTCGGACTAGCGGGAGACTACGAGCAGTACTTC.

V is TRBV6-5 and J is TRBJ2-2; TRBD2 is a possible D gene (6 bases). The CDR3 length is 12 residues. Trimming shortened V by 2 bases and J by 11 bases, and 9 bases separated the two germline ends. CDR1 is MNHEY, CDR2 SVGAGI, per germline. DNA of the CDR3: TGTGCCAGCAGTTACGGGGGGAACGAGCTGTTTTTT. Amino acids: CASSYGGNELFF.

By sample share, this clone is large. J is TRBJ2-1 and V is TRBV5-6; D is undetermined. The V gene's germline CDR1 is SGHDT and CDR2 YYEEEE. V was cut by 1 base and J by 0 bases, with 11 bases left in between. This CDR3 has 16 residues. The CDR3 loop reads CASSLPPMSSYNEQFF. The CDR3 DNA follows: TGTGCCAGCAGCTTGCCCCCTATGAGCTCCTACAATGAGCAGTTCTTC.

The chain joins TRBV9 to TRBJ1-2, with D possibly being TRBD1 (6 bases). The germline V and J ends were trimmed by 4 bases and 6 bases, with 22 bases remaining between them. In germline, CDR1 is SGDLS, CDR2 YYNGEE. The CDR3 sequence is 16 residues long. The CDR3 region is CASSSTGFRVLDGYTF. CDR3 coding DNA: TGTGCCAGCAGCTCGACAGGTTTCCGCGTCCTGGATGGCTACACCTTC.

This chain uses TRBV15 with TRBJ2-1, with 10 bases that match TRBD2. The V gene end was trimmed by 1 base and the J gene end by 6 bases; junction bases not matched to a gene: 9. In germline, CDR1 is LNHNV, CDR2 YYDKDF (reference sequence). This CDR3 is built from 17 residues. CDR3 in amino acids: CATSRGVASGGLNEQFF. The CDR3 coding sequence is TGTGCCACCAGCAGAGGAGTGGCTAGCGGGGGCCTCAATGAGCAGTTCTTC.

This clone has only a few counts. The rearrangement links TRBV5-1 to TRBJ1-2, with 7 bases fitting TRBD1. The CDR3 is 14 residues long. Germline loops: CDR1 SGHRS, CDR2 YFSETQ. With V trimmed by 0 bases and J by 8 bases, 7 bases remained unmatched. The CDR3 bases are TGCGCCAGCAGCTTGGCAGGGGGAGCTGGGGGCTACACCTTC. Translation gives CASSLAGGAGGYTF.

The chain employs TRBV2 and TRBJ1-1; D remains unclear. CDR1 is SNHLY, CDR2 FYNNEI, per germline. The V end lost 7 bases, the J end lost 7 bases, and 10 bases lay between the germline ends. The CDR3 length is 11 residues. The CDR3 DNA reads as TGTGCCAGCACGAGGGCATATGAAGCTTTCTTT. Its protein product is CASTRAYEAFF.

This chain uses TRBV2 with TRBJ2-3, with TRBD2 identical over 10 bases. The ends lost 7 bases at V and 4 bases at J; junction bases unmatched: 11. CDR1 and CDR2 (germline): SNHLY, FYNNEI. CDR3 length equals 16 residues. CDR3 residues: CASKFFGLAVADTQYF. The CDR3 nucleotides read TGTGCCAGCAAGTTTTTTGGACTAGCGGTCGCAGATACGCAGTATTTT.

V usage is TRBV10-2 and J usage is TRBJ1-4; D is ambiguous. V lost 2 bases and J lost 0, with 7 bases in between. The CDR3 has 15 residues. Looked up from germline, CDR1 is WSHSY and CDR2 is SAAADI. CDR3 in DNA: TGCGCCAGCAGTGAGGTCCGGGCAACTAATGAAAAACTGTTTTTT. Protein sequence: CASSEVRATNEKLFF.

This clone was found once. The V and J genes are TRBV5-4 and TRBJ1-1; weak D call: TRBD1 (5 bases). V was shortened by 3 bases and J by 3 bases, with 9 bases between the two germline ends. The CDR3 covers 13 residues. Per germline, CDR1 SGHNT and CDR2 YYREEE (reference sequence). CDR3 amino acids: CASSWGTHTEAFF. In nucleotides, the CDR3 is TGTGCCAGCAGCTGGGGCACCCACACTGAAGCTTTCTTT.

This clone was detected only a few times. V and J are TRBV25-1 and TRBJ1-1; TRBD1 aligns across 7 bases. This CDR3 contains 12 residues. V lost 7 bases and J lost 4; bases outside the gene matches: 3. The germline CDR1 and CDR2 sequences are MGHDK and SYGVNS. CDR3 amino acids: CASISGGTEAFF. DNA of the CDR3: TGTGCCAGCATCTCAGGGGGCACTGAAGCTTTCTTT.

The rearrangement joins TRBV19 to TRBJ1-5; maybe TRBD1 (5 bases). This CDR3 has 13 residues. Germline V gene data show CDR1 as LNHDA and CDR2 as SQIVND (reference sequence). The ends were cut back, 11 bases at V and 0 bases at J, with 11 bases in the middle. CDR3 sequence reads: CAVGGLSNQPQHF. The CDR3 nucleotides read TGTGCCGTTGGGGGACTTAGCAATCAGCCCCAGCATTTT. Supplemented by reference TRBV19 and TRBJ1-5, the full variable domain reads DGGITQSPKYLFRKEGQNVTLSCEQNLNHDAMYWYRQDPGQGLRLIYYSQIVNDFQKGDIAEGYSVSREKKESFPLTVTSAQKNPTAFYLCAVGGLSNQPQHFGDGTRLSIL.

The rearrangement uses TRBV19 and TRBJ1-4; TRBD1 agrees at 7 bases. Germline CDR1 reads LNHDA; CDR2 reads SQIVND (reference sequence). This CDR3 has 15 residues. Trimming removed 5 bases from V and 4 bases from J; junction bases left unmatched: 7. CDR3 nucleotide sequence: TGTGCCAGTAGTGCATGGGGACAGATTAATGAAAAACTGTTTTTT. Translated: CASSAWGQINEKLFF.

J is TRBJ2-1 and V is TRBV1; TRBD2, the D gene given by the table, was not confirmed from the DNA. TRBV1 is deemed a pseudogene. The CDR3 runs 14 residues. CDR3 bases: TGCACCAGCAGCCCCCCGAGCTCCTACAATGAGCAGTTCTTC. Protein sequence: CTSSPPSSYNEQFF.

The rearrangement links TRBV29-1 to TRBJ2-7, with D perhaps matching TRBD2 (6 bases). V lost 7 bases to trimming and J lost 3 bases, with 22 bases between them. This CDR3 region has 15 residues. Per the germline V gene, CDR1 is SQVTM and CDR2 is ANQGSEA. The CDR3 DNA reads as TGCAGCGCGGCCAATGAGGGGAGGTTTTACTACGAGCAGTACTTC. This translates into CSAANEGRFYYEQYF.

The genes are TRBV6-5 and TRBJ1-5; a weak D match, TRBD1 (5 bases). Looked up from germline, CDR1 is MNHEY and CDR2 is SVGAGI. The CDR3 consists of 15 residues. V was cut by 6 bases and J by 3 bases, with 15 bases left in between. The CDR3 reads CASSTIGAHNQPQHF. CDR3 DNA: TGTGCCAGCAGCACTATTGGGGCTCACAATCAGCCCCAGCATTTT.

V and J are TRBV9 and TRBJ2-1, with 13 bases that match TRBD2. CDR1 and CDR2 from the germline V gene are SGDLS and YYNGEE. Germline trimming cut 0 bases from V and 10 bases from J; bases unmatched to any gene: 10. This CDR3 comprises 17 residues. In nucleotides, the CDR3 is TGTGCCAGCAGCGTAGCACTAGCGGGGGGGCCGGGGTACGAGCAGTTCTTC. Its translation: CASSVALAGGPGYEQFF.

The chain carries TRBV19 and TRBJ2-7; TRBD1 aligns across 10 bases. The ends lost 6 bases at V and 3 bases at J; junction bases unmatched: 8. Germline V CDR1 and CDR2: LNHDA, SQIVND (reference sequence). This CDR3 contains 15 residues. The CDR3 spells CASSIRTGGVYEQYF. CDR3 bases: TGTGCCAGTAGCATCCGGACAGGGGGAGTCTACGAGCAGTACTTC.

Here the CDR3 reads CASSPGTVPGELFF. The CDR3 DNA is TGTGCCAGCAGTCCGGGGACAGTCCCGGGGGAGCTGTTTTTT. The gene calls are TRBV6-5 and TRBJ2-2; 7 nucleotides line up with TRBD1. The CDR3 consists of 14 residues. The germline V gene has CDR1 MNHEY and CDR2 SVGAGI. Unmatched junction bases numbered 8, after V lost 5 bases and J lost 8 bases.

The genes are TRBV10-3 and TRBJ1-2, with D possibly matching TRBD1 (6 bases). CDR3 length: 16 amino acids. V was clipped by 0 bases and J by 4 bases, with 15 bases between them. Germline values: CDR1 ENHRY, CDR2 SYGVKD. CDR3 nucleotide sequence: TGTGCCATCAGTGAGTCCGGCACAGGGTCTACCTATGGCTACACCTTC. Translated, it gives CAISESGTGSTYGYTF.

The gene calls are TRBV12-5 and TRBJ2-1; 8 nucleotides agree with TRBD2. Trimming at V came to 0 bases and at J to 4 bases, leaving 8 bases not matched to a gene. Germline CDR1 is LGHNT and CDR2 is FRNRAP. The CDR3 runs to 17 residues. CDR3 in amino acids: CASGLVLTGTRYNEQFF. In nucleotides, the CDR3 is TGTGCTAGTGGTTTGGTCCTAACCGGGACTAGATACAATGAGCAGTTCTTC.

V gene TRBV19 combines with J gene TRBJ2-7; maybe TRBD1 (5 bases). This CDR3 has 14 residues. Per germline, CDR1 LNHDA and CDR2 SQIVND (reference sequence). Deletions cut 6 bases from V and 0 bases from J, with 12 bases between. DNA of the CDR3: TGTGCCAGTAGAGGACAAGCGAGCTCCTACGAGCAGTACTTC. Its protein is CASRGQASSYEQYF.

The chain links TRBV30 to TRBJ1-4; 7 bases are shared with TRBD1. In germline, CDR1 is GTSNPN, CDR2 SVGIG (reference sequence). The CDR3 contains 13 residues. V lost 4 bases and J lost 7; bases outside the gene matches: 6. The CDR3 sequence is CAWNRGGFEKLFF. The CDR3 coding sequence is TGTGCCTGGAATCGAGGGGGCTTTGAAAAACTGTTTTTT. The full variable domain, with the rest looked up from reference TRBV30 and TRBJ1-4, is SQTIHQWPATLVQPVGSPLSLECTVEGTSNPNLYWYRQAAGRGLQLLFYSVGIGQISSEVPQNLSASRPQDRQFILSSKKLLLSDSGFYLCAWNRGGFEKLFFGSGTQLSVL.